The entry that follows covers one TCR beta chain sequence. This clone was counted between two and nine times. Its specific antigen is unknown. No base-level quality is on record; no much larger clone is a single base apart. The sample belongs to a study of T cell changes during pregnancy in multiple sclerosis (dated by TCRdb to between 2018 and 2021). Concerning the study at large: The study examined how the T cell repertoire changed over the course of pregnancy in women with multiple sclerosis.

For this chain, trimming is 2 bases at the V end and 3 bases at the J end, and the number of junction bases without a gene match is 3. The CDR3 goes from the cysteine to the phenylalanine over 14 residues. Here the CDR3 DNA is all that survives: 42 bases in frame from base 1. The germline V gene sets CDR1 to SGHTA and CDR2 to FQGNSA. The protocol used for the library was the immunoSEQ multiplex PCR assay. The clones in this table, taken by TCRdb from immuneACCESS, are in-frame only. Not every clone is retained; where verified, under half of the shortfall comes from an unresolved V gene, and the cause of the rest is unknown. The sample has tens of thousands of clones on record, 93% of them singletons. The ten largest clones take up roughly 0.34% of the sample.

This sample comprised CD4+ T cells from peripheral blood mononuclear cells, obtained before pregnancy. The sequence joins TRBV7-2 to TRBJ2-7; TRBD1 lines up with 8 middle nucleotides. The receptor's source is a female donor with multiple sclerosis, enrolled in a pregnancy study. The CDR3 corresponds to CASSLSTGGYEQYF. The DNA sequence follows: TGTGCCAGCAGCTTAAGCACAGGGGGCTACGAGCAGTACTTC.